The entry below describes one T cell receptor (beta chain). The target antigen is unknown. The sample originates from a study of STAT3 mutations in large granular lymphocyte leukemia. Trimming took off 5 bases at V and 8 bases at J, with 15 bases between the two ends. The CDR3 is 13 amino acids. Germline V gives CDR1 LNHDA, CDR2 SQIVND (reference sequence). Sequencing was performed with immunoSEQ multiplex PCR; in TCRdb, only in-frame clones are kept and a portion is missing. This sample carries tens of thousands of clones, roughly 86% of them seen once, and the ten largest clones take over 9.5%. Study findings and constraints: In T-cell large granular lymphocyte leukemia, about half of patients showed multiple immunodominant subclonotypes. In several patients, dominant TCR clone burden exceeded STAT3 mutant burden, suggesting STAT3 mutation arose secondarily.

The chain is built from TRBV19 and TRBJ1-2; D is perhaps TRBD1 (6 bases). The source is a man in his sixties with T-cell large granular lymphocyte leukemia. Some clones in this sample may be carry-over from other donors' samples. Sequencing was done on a sample of peripheral blood mononuclear cells. The CDR3 reads CASSARGAGGYTF. The CDR3 DNA reads TGTGCCAGTAGTGCCCGGGGGGCGGGCGGCTACACCTTC.